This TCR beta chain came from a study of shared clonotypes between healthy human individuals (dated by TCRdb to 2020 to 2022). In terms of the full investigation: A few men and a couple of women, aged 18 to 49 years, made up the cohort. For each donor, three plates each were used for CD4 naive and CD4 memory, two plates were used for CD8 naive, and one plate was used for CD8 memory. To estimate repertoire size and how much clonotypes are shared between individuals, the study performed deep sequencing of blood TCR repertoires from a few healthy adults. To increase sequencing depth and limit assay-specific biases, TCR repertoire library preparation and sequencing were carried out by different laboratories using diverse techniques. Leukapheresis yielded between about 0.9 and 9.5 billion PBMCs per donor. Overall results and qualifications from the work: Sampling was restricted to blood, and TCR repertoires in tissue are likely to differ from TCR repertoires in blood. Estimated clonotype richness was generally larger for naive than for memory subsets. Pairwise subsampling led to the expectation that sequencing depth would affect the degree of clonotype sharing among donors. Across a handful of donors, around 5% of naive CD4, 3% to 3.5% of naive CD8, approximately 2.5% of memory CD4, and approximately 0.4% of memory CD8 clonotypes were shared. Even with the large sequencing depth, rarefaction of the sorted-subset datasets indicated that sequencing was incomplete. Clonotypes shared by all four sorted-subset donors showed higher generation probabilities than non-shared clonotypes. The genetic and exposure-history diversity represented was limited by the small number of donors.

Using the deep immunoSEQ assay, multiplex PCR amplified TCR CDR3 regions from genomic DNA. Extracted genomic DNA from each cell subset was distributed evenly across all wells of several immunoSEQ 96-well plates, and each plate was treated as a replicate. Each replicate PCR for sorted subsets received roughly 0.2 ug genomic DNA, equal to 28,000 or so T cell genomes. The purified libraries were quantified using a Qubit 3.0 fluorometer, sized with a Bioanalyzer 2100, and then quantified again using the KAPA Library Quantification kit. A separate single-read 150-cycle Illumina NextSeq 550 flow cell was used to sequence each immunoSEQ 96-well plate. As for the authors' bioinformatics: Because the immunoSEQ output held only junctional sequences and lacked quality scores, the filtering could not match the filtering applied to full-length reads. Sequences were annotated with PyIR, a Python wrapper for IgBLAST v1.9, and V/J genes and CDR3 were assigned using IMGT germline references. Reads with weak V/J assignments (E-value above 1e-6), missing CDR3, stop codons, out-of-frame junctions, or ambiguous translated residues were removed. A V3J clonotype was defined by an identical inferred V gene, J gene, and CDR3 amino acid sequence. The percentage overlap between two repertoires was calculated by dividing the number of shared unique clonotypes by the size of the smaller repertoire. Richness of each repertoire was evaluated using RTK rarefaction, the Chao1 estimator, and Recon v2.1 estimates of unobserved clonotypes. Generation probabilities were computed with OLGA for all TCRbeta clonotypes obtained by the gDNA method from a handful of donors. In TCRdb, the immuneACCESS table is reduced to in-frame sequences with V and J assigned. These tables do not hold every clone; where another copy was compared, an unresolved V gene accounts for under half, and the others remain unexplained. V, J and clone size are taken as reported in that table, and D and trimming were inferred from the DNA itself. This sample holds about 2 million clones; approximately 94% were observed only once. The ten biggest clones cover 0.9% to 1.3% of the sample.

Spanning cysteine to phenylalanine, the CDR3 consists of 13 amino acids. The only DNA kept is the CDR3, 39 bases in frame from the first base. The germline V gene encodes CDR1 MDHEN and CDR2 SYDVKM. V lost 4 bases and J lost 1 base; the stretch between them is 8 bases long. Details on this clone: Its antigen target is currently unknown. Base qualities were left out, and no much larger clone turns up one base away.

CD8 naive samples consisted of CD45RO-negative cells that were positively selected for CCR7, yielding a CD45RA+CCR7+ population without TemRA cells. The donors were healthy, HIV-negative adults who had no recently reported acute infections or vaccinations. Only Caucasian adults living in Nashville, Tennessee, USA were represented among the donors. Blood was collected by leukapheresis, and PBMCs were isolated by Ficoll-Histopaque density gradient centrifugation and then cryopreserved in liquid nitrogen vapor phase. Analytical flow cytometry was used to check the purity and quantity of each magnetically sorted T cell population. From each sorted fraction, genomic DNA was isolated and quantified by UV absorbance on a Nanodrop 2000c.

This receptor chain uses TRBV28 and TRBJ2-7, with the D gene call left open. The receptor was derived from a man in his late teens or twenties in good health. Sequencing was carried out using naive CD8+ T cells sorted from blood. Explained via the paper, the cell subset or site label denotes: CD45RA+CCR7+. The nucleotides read TGTGCCAGCAGTTCCCTCGGTTCCTACGAGCAGTACTTC. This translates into CASSSLGSYEQYF. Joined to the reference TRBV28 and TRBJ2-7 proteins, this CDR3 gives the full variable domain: DVKVTQSSRYLVKRTGEKVFLECVQDMDHENMFWYRQDPGLGLRLIYFSYDVKMKEKGDIPEGYSVSREKKERFSLILESASTNQTSMYLCASSSLGSYEQYFGPGTRLTVT.